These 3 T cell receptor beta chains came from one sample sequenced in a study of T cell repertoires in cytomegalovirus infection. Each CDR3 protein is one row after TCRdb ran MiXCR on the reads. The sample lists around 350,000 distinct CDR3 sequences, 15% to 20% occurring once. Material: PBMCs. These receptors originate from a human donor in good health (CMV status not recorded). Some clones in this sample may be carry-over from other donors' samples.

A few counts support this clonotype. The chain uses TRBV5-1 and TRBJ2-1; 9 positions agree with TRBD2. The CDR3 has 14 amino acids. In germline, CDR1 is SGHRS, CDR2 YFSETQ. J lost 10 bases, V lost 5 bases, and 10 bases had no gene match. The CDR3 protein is CASRAGGGGGEQFF. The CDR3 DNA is TGCGCCAGCAGGGCGGGAGGGGGGGGCGGAGAGCAGTTCTTC.

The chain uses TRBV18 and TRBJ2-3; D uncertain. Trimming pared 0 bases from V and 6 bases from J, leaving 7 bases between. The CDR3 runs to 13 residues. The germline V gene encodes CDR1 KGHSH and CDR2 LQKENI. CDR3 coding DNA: TGTGCCAGCTCACCACCGAGTGAGGATACGCAGTATTTT. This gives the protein CASSPPSEDTQYF.

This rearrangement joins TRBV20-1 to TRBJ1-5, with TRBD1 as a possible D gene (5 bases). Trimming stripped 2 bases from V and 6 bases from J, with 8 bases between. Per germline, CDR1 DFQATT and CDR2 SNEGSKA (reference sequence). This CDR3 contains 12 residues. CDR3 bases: TGCAGTGCTAGACCCGGGGGTCAGCCCCAGCATTTT. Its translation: CSARPGGQPQHF.